The entry below gives a single T cell receptor (beta chain) sequence along with its context. Antigen specificity is unknown. TCRdb independently ran MiXCR on the multiplex PCR reads; one entry per CDR3 protein. The sample shows roughly 7,000 distinct CDR3 sequences, over 40% of them seen only once. The data are from a study of breast tumors, draining lymph nodes, adjacent tissues. Regarding the study as a whole: Most tumor T cells seemingly derive from lymph node, then expand in tumor. Tumor repertoires ranked between lymph nodes and nontumor tissue in diversity, with V and J gene preferences. Data only fit, rather than demonstrated, lymph node origin of most tumor T cells.

This receptor was obtained from a female donor with breast cancer. Some clones in this sample may be carry-over from other donors' samples. The sequenced sample consisted of tumor-adjacent breast tissue.

CDR3 coding DNA: TGTGCCAGCAGCCCCCAGCGAGCCGGGAGCTCCTACGAGCAGTACTTC. Translation: CASSPQRAGSSYEQYF. This chain uses TRBV4-2 with TRBJ2-7; maybe TRBD2 (6 bases). The CDR3 is 16 amino acids. V dropped 4 bases and J dropped 0 bases, with 16 bases sitting between them. The germline CDR1 and CDR2 sequences are LGHNA and YNFKEQ.